The sequence of this T cell receptor (beta chain) was determined in a study of sequential checkpoint blockade in melanoma. Here immunoSEQ multiplex PCR was the method, and the copy in TCRdb shows in-frame clones only, minus some. The data show roughly 9,800 clones, with 60% to 85% seen just once and 50% held by the top ten. As for treatment: randomized to nivolumab then ipilimumab (arm A) or the reverse (arm B). This clone has a single count. Sample: CD8+ T cells sorted from blood (inferred from file names), taken from a patient given nivolumab and ipilimumab in sequence. The clonotype originates from a human donor with melanoma.

The CDR3 coding sequence is TGTGCCAGCAGTCCCTTCGGGACAGAGGCTAACTATGGCTACACCTTC. Translated, it gives CASSPFGTEANYGYTF. This chain uses TRBV28 with TRBJ1-2; 7 bases align to TRBD1. CDR1 MDHEN and CDR2 SYDVKM come from the germline V gene. V gave up 5 bases and J gave up 0 bases; unmatched junction bases: 9. The length of the CDR3 is 16 residues.